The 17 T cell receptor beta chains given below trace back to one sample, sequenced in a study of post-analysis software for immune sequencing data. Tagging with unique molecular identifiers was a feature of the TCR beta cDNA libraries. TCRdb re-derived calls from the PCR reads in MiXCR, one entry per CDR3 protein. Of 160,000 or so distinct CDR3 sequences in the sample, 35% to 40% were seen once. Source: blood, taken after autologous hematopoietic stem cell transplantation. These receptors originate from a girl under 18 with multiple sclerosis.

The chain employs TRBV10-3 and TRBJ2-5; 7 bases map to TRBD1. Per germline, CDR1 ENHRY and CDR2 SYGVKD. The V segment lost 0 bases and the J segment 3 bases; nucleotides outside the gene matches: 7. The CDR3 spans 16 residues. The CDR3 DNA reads TGTGCCATCAGTGAGTCGAGAGGGGGCAGGGAAGAGACCCAGTACTTC. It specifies CAISESRGGREETQYF.

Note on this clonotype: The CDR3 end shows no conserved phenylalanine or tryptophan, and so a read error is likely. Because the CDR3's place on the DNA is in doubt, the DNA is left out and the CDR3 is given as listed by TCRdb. CDR3 in amino acids: CASSQKKLIAGVGYNEQFI. This chain connects TRBV7-9 to TRBJ2-1; the D segment call TRBD2 is taken from the table without a DNA check. The CDR3 is 19 amino acids long, termini counted. In germline, CDR1 is SEHNR, CDR2 FQNEAQ (reference sequence).

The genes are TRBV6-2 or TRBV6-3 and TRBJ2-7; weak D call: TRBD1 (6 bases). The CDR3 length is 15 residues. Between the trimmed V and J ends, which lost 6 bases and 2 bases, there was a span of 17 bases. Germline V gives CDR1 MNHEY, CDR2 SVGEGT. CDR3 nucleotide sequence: TGTGCCAGCAGACGTGACAGGAGCACAGCCTACGAGCAGTACTTC. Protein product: CASRRDRSTAYEQYF.

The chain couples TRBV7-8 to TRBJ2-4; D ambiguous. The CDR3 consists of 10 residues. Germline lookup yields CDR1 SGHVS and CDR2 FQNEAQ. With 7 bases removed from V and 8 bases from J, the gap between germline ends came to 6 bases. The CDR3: CASTLDIQYF. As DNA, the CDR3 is TGTGCCAGCACCCTGGACATTCAGTACTTC.

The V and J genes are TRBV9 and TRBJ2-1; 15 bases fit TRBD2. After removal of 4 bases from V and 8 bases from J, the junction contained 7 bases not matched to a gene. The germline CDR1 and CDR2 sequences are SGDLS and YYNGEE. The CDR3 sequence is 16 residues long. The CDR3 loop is CASSTRTSGRGHEQFF. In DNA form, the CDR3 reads TGTGCCAGCAGCACCAGGACTAGCGGGAGGGGTCATGAGCAGTTCTTC.

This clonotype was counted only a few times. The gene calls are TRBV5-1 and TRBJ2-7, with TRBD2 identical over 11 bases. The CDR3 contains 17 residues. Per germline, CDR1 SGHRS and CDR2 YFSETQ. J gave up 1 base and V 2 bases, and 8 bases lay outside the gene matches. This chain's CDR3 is CASSLGTIAGGSYEQYF. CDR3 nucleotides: TGCGCCAGCAGCTTAGGGACGATAGCGGGAGGGTCCTACGAGCAGTACTTC. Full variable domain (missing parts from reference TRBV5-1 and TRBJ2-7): KAGVTQTPRYLIKTRGQQVTLSCSPISGHRSVSWYQQTPGQGLQFLFEYFSETQRNKGNFPGRFSGRQFSNSRSEMNVSTLELGDSALYLCASSLGTIAGGSYEQYFGPGTRLTVT.

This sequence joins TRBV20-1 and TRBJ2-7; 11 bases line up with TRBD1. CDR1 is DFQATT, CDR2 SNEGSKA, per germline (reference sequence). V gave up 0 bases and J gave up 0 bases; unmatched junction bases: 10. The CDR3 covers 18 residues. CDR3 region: CSARDRGQGALLSYEQYF. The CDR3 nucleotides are TGCAGTGCTAGAGACCGAGGACAGGGGGCCCTACTCTCCTACGAGCAGTACTTC.

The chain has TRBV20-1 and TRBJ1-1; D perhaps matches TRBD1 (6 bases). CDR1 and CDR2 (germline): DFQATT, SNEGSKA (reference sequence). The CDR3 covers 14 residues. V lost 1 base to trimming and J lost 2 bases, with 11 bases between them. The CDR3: CSARVKTGNTEAFF. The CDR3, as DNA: TGCAGTGCTAGAGTTAAGACAGGTAACACTGAAGCTTTCTTT.

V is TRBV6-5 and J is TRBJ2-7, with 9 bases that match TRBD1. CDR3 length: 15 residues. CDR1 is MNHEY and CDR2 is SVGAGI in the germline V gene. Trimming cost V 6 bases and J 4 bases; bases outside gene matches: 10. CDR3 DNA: TGTGCCAGCAGCCCCACCGGGACAGGGAGGTACGAGCAGTACTTC. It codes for CASSPTGTGRYEQYF.

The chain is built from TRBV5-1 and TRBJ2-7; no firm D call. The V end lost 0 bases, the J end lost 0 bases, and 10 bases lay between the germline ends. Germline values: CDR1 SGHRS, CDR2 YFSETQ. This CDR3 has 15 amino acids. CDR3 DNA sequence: TGCGCCAGCAGCTTGGAAATAGGCAGCTCCTACGAGCAGTACTTC. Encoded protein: CASSLEIGSSYEQYF.

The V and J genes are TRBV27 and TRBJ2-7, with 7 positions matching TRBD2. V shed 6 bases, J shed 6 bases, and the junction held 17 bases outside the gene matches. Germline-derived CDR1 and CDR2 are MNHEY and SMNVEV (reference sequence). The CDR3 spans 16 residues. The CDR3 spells CASSPGWGGLFPEQYF. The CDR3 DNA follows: TGTGCCAGCAGCCCTGGTTGGGGGGGACTCTTCCCCGAGCAGTACTTC.

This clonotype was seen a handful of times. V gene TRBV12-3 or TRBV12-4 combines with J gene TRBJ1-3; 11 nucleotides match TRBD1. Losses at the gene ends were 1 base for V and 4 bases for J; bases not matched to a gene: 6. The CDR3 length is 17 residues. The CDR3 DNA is TGTGCCAGCAGTTTAGTTGTCGGACAGGGGGCAGGAAACACCATATATTTT. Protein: CASSLVVGQGAGNTIYF.

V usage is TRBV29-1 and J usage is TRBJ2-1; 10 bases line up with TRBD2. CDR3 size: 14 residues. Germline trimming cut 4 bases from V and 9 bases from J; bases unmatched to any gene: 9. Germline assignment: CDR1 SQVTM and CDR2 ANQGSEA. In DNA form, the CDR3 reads TGCAGCGTTGGGATAGCGGGAGGTTGGGGTGAGCAGTTCTTC. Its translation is CSVGIAGGWGEQFF.

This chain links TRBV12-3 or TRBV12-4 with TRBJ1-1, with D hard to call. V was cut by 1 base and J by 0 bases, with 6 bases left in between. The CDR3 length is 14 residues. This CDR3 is CASSLGTLNTEAFF. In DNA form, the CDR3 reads TGTGCCAGCAGTTTAGGGACCTTGAACACTGAAGCTTTCTTT.

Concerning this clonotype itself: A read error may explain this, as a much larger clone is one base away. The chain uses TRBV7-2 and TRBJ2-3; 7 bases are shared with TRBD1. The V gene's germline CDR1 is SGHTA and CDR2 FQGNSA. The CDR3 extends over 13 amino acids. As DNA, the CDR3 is TGTGTCAGCAGCATCACAGGGGCAGATACGCAGTATTTT. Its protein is CVSSITGADTQYF.

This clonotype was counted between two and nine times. The CDR3 nucleotides are TGTGCCAGCAGCTTAGGCGGGACAGGGGGCGTTCAGCCCCAGCATTTT. Its protein is CASSLGGTGGVQPQHF. The J gene is TRBJ1-5, the V gene TRBV7-2; 12 bases are a match to TRBD1. CDR1 and CDR2 (germline): SGHTA, FQGNSA. This CDR3 has 16 amino acids. With V trimmed by 1 base and J by 6 bases, 4 bases remained unmatched.

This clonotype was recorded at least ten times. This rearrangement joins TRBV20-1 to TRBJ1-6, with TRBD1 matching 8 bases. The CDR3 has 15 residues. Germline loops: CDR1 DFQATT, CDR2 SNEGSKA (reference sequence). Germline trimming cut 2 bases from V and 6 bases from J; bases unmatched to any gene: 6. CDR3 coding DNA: TGCAGTGCTAGACCCTCGGGACAGGTTAATTCACCCCTCCACTTT. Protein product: CSARPSGQVNSPLHF.